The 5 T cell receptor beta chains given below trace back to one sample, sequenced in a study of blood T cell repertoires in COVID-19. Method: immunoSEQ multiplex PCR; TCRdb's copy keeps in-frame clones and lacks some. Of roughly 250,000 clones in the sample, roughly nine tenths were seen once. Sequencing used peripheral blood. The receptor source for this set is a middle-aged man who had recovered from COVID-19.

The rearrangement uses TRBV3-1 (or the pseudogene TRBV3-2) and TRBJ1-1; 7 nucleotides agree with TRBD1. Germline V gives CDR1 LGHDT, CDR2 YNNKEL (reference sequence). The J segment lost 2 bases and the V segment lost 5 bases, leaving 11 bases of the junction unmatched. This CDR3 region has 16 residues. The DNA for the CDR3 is TGTGCCAGCAGCGGGTTGAAGGGGGACAGAAACACTGAAGCTTTCTTT. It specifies CASSGLKGDRNTEAFF.

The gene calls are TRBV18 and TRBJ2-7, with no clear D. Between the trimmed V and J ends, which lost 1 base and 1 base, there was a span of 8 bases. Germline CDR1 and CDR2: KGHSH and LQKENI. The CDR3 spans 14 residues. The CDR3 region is CASSPLQVSYEQYF. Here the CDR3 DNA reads TGTGCCAGCTCACCACTGCAGGTATCCTACGAGCAGTACTTC.

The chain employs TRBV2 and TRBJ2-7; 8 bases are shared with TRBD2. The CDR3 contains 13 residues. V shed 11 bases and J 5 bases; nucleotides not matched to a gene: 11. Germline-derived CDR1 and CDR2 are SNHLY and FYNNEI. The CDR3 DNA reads TGTGCCTCCGATCGGGAGGGCACCCACGAGCAGTACTTC. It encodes CASDREGTHEQYF.

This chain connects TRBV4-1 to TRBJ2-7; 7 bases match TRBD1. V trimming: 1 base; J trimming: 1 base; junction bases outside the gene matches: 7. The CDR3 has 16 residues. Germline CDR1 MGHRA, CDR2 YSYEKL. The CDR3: CASSQGQGRGSYEQYF. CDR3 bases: TGCGCCAGCAGCCAAGGCCAGGGCAGGGGGTCCTACGAGCAGTACTTC.

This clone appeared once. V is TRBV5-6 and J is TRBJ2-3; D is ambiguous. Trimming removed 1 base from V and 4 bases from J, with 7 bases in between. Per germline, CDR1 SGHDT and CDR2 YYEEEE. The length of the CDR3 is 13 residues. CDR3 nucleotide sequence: TGTGCCAGCAGCTTGATAACGGCAGATACGCAGTATTTT. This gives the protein CASSLITADTQYF. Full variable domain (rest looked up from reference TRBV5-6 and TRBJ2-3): DAGVTQSPTHLIKTRGQQVTLRCSPKSGHDTVSWYQQALGQGPQFIFQYYEEEERQRGNFPDRFSGHQFPNYSSELNVNALLLGDSALYLCASSLITADTQYFGPGTRLTVL.